A selection of T cell receptor beta chains follows, all from one sample in a study of T-cell reconstitution after alpha-beta-depleted transplantation in children. TCRdb re-analysed the PCR reads in MiXCR, keeping a single row per CDR3 protein. The table has 45,000 to 55,000 distinct CDR3 sequences, nearly 9.5% seen once. The sample here was PBMCs, mostly from graft donor cells, taken 60 days after TCRalphabeta/CD19-depleted stem cell transplant. These receptors all come from a male patient under 10 years old who had a stem cell transplant for chronic granulomatous disease, so the T cells may come from the graft donor. The CDR3 runs from the conserved cysteine through the conserved F or W. The D gene is left open where the match is weak. Only some rows state a clone size, as once, few, many or a class for expanded clones.

j_gene: TRBJ2-1; d_gene: -; abundance: many; v_gene: TRBV4-3; CDR3nt: TGCGCCAGCAGCCAAGATCCCCCGGACGGAAGCAACAATGAGCAGTTCTTC; CDR3aa: CASSQDPPDGSNNEQFF
j_gene: TRBJ1-2; d_gene: -; abundance: few; v_gene: TRBV12-3/TRBV12-4; CDR3nt: TGTGCCAGCAGTTTAACCTTGACGGGTAACTATGGCTACACCTTC; CDR3aa: CASSLTLTGNYGYTF
j_gene: TRBJ1-5; d_gene: -; abundance: many; v_gene: TRBV5-1; CDR3nt: TGCGCCAGCAGCTTGGGTATGGGTCGCGGGAGCAATCAGCCCCAGCATTTT; CDR3aa: CASSLGMGRGSNQPQHF
j_gene: TRBJ2-3; d_gene: TRBD2; abundance: few; v_gene: TRBV11-2; CDR3nt: TGTGCCAGCAGCTTGGGATATAGCGGGTTAAGCACAGATACGCAGTATTTT; CDR3aa: CASSLGYSGLSTDTQYF
j_gene: TRBJ2-7; d_gene: -; abundance: many; v_gene: TRBV7-2; CDR3nt: TGTGCCAGCAGCTCTAGTCCCTACGAGCAGTACTTC; CDR3aa: CASSSSPYEQYF
j_gene: TRBJ2-7; d_gene: TRBD2; abundance: -; v_gene: TRBV3-1; CDR3nt: TGTGCCAGCAGCCAGCGGACTAGCGTCTCCGAGCAGTACTTC; CDR3aa: CASSQRTSVSEQYF
j_gene: TRBJ2-3; d_gene: -; abundance: many; v_gene: TRBV29-1; CDR3nt: TGCAGCGTTGAAGATCGTTCTACAGCGCGATATACGCAGTATTTT; CDR3aa: CSVEDRSTARYTQYF
j_gene: TRBJ2-7; d_gene: -; abundance: many; v_gene: TRBV6-1; CDR3nt: TGTGCCAGCAGTGACGACAGCCTCCCCTTTTACGAGCAGTACTTC; CDR3aa: CASSDDSLPFYEQYF
j_gene: TRBJ2-3; d_gene: TRBD2; abundance: many; v_gene: TRBV12-3/TRBV12-4; CDR3nt: TGTGCCAGCAGACTAGCGGGAGGGACAGATACGCAGTATTTT; CDR3aa: CASRLAGGTDTQYF
j_gene: TRBJ1-1; d_gene: -; abundance: -; v_gene: TRBV29-1; CDR3nt: TGCAGCGTGGTAACCATGAACACTGAAGCTTTCTTT; CDR3aa: CSVVTMNTEAFF
j_gene: TRBJ1-6; d_gene: -; abundance: -; v_gene: TRBV5-3; CDR3nt: TGTGCCAGAAGCCCAGCCCCGTGCAGCTCTTCACCCCTCCACTTT; CDR3aa: CARSPAPCSSSPLHF
j_gene: TRBJ2-3; d_gene: -; abundance: many; v_gene: TRBV2; CDR3nt: TGTGCCAGCGCGAGGCAGCGGAACACAGATACGCAGTATTTT; CDR3aa: CASARQRNTDTQYF
j_gene: TRBJ2-6; d_gene: -; abundance: few; v_gene: TRBV18; CDR3nt: TGTGCCAGCTCACACGTGACAGGTTCTGGGGCCAACGTCCTGACTTTC; CDR3aa: CASSHVTGSGANVLTF
j_gene: TRBJ1-2; d_gene: -; abundance: few; v_gene: TRBV6-1; CDR3nt: TGTGCCAGCAGGCTGGAAAAGGGATTTAACTATGGCTACACCTTC; CDR3aa: CASRLEKGFNYGYTF
j_gene: TRBJ1-4; d_gene: -; abundance: once; v_gene: TRBV2; CDR3nt: TGTGCCAGCAGTGAGGGGCGGACGGGCGATGAAAAACTGTTTTTT; CDR3aa: CASSEGRTGDEKLFF
j_gene: TRBJ2-2; d_gene: -; abundance: many; v_gene: TRBV7-6; CDR3nt: TGTGCCAGCAGCTTACTAGGGGACACCGGGGAGCTGTTTTTT; CDR3aa: CASSLLGDTGELFF
j_gene: TRBJ2-7; d_gene: -; abundance: many; v_gene: TRBV9; CDR3nt: TGTGCCAGCAGCGTAGATTTCGGGCAGTCCTACGAGCAGTACTTC; CDR3aa: CASSVDFGQSYEQYF
j_gene: TRBJ2-7; d_gene: -; abundance: many; v_gene: TRBV18; CDR3nt: TGTGCCAGCTCACCACCGAGGGGAGAGGGGCAGTACTTC; CDR3aa: CASSPPRGEGQYF
j_gene: TRBJ2-7; d_gene: -; abundance: many; v_gene: TRBV12-3/TRBV12-4; CDR3nt: TGTGCCAGCAGCCCGGGGCGGGATCCGGCCTACGAGCAGTACTTC; CDR3aa: CASSPGRDPAYEQYF
j_gene: TRBJ2-5; d_gene: -; abundance: many; v_gene: TRBV29-1; CDR3nt: TGCAGCGTGACCCTCAGGCCGGGGGAGACCCAGTACTTC; CDR3aa: CSVTLRPGETQYF
j_gene: TRBJ2-1; d_gene: -; abundance: -; v_gene: TRBV19; CDR3nt: TGTGCCAGTAGTGTCCAAGGGGGCAATGAGCAGTTCTTC; CDR3aa: CASSVQGGNEQFF
j_gene: TRBJ1-5; d_gene: -; abundance: many; v_gene: TRBV12-3/TRBV12-4; CDR3nt: TGTGCCAGCAGTTCCGGGCCCGGCAATCAGCCCCAGCATTTT; CDR3aa: CASSSGPGNQPQHF
j_gene: TRBJ2-7; d_gene: -; abundance: few; v_gene: TRBV20-1; CDR3nt: TGCAGTGCTAAAGCCCTCGGGAGCTACGAGCAGTACTTC; CDR3aa: CSAKALGSYEQYF
j_gene: TRBJ2-7; d_gene: TRBD2; abundance: -; v_gene: TRBV28; CDR3nt: TGTGCCAGCAGACCCGGGACTAGCGGGAGATACGAGCAGTACTTC; CDR3aa: CASRPGTSGRYEQYF
j_gene: TRBJ2-7; d_gene: -; abundance: many; v_gene: TRBV21-1; CDR3nt: TGTGCCAGCAGCAAAGCAGTACGGGAGCGCTCCGAGCAGTACTTC; CDR3aa: CASSKAVRERSEQYF
j_gene: TRBJ2-1; d_gene: TRBD2; abundance: many; v_gene: TRBV7-9; CDR3nt: TGTGCCAGCAGCTTACCGGGAGGCAATGAGCAGTTCTTC; CDR3aa: CASSLPGGNEQFF
j_gene: TRBJ1-2; d_gene: -; abundance: many; v_gene: TRBV29-1; CDR3nt: TGCAGCGTTGATTTCGGAGGTAGCTACACCTTC; CDR3aa: CSVDFGGSYTF
j_gene: TRBJ2-3; d_gene: TRBD2; abundance: many; v_gene: TRBV5-1; CDR3nt: TGCGCCACCAAGGCGGGAGGACTATACACAGATACGCAGTATTTT; CDR3aa: CATKAGGLYTDTQYF
j_gene: TRBJ2-5; d_gene: -; abundance: many; v_gene: TRBV28; CDR3nt: TGTGCCAGCAGTGGAGTAGTTAATGAGACCCAGTACTTC; CDR3aa: CASSGVVNETQYF
j_gene: TRBJ2-5; d_gene: TRBD1; abundance: -; v_gene: TRBV10-3; CDR3nt: TGTGCCATCAGTGATCTGGACAGGGTCCAAGAGACCCAGTACTTC; CDR3aa: CAISDLDRVQETQYF
j_gene: TRBJ1-1; d_gene: TRBD1; abundance: many; v_gene: TRBV5-8; CDR3nt: TGTGCCAGCAGCTTAGACACAGGGGGCACAAAGAACACTGAAGCTTTCTTT; CDR3aa: CASSLDTGGTKNTEAFF
j_gene: TRBJ2-1; d_gene: -; abundance: many; v_gene: TRBV6-1; CDR3nt: TGTGCCAGCAGTGAAGATCCCTACGATGAGCAGTTCTTC; CDR3aa: CASSEDPYDEQFF
j_gene: TRBJ2-1; d_gene: -; abundance: few; v_gene: TRBV10-2; CDR3nt: TGCGCCAGCAGTGAGTCAGTAGTATACAATGAGCAGTTCTTC; CDR3aa: CASSESVVYNEQFF
j_gene: TRBJ2-4; d_gene: -; abundance: many; v_gene: TRBV20-1; CDR3nt: TGCAGTGCTCGGCTAATAGCGCCATTAGCCAAAAACATTCAGTACTTC; CDR3aa: CSARLIAPLAKNIQYF
j_gene: TRBJ1-4; d_gene: -; abundance: many; v_gene: TRBV3-1; CDR3nt: TGTGCCAGTAGCGGTGGGCAGACTGAAAAACTGTTTTTT; CDR3aa: CASSGGQTEKLFF
j_gene: TRBJ2-1; d_gene: -; abundance: many; v_gene: TRBV10-3; CDR3nt: TGTGCCATCAGTGGGGGTGAGGATGAGCAGTTCTTC; CDR3aa: CAISGGEDEQFF
j_gene: TRBJ2-7; d_gene: -; abundance: many; v_gene: TRBV5-1; CDR3nt: TGCGCCAGCAGGGAGGCGGACATCTACGAGCAGTACTTC; CDR3aa: CASREADIYEQYF
j_gene: TRBJ2-7; d_gene: -; abundance: many; v_gene: TRBV7-8; CDR3nt: TGTGCCAGCAGCTTTAAATATGAGCAGTACTTC; CDR3aa: CASSFKYEQYF
j_gene: TRBJ2-7; d_gene: -; abundance: many; v_gene: TRBV6-2/TRBV6-3; CDR3nt: TGTGCCAGCAGTGACTCGGGGGAGCAGTACTTC; CDR3aa: CASSDSGEQYF
j_gene: TRBJ2-5; d_gene: -; abundance: many; v_gene: TRBV5-1; CDR3nt: TGCGCCAGCAGCCCCGGGCAGTCTTTACAAGAGACCCAGTACTTC; CDR3aa: CASSPGQSLQETQYF
j_gene: TRBJ1-2; d_gene: -; abundance: -; v_gene: TRBV7-8; CDR3nt: TGTGCCAGCAGCCCGCAGGACTCCCTGGGTGGTGGCTACACCTTC; CDR3aa: CASSPQDSLGGGYTF
j_gene: TRBJ2-2; d_gene: TRBD1; abundance: many; v_gene: TRBV9; CDR3nt: TGTGCCAGCAGTCAAGACAGGGGAGGAGGCGGGGAGCTGTTTTTT; CDR3aa: CASSQDRGGGGELFF
j_gene: TRBJ2-1; d_gene: -; abundance: many; v_gene: TRBV28; CDR3nt: TGTGCCAGCAGCCCCAGGGAACACTCCTACAATGAGCAGTTCTTC; CDR3aa: CASSPREHSYNEQFF
j_gene: TRBJ2-7; d_gene: TRBD1; abundance: -; v_gene: TRBV28; CDR3nt: TGTGCCAGCACAGTGGACAGGCTGTCCTACGAGCAGTACTTC; CDR3aa: CASTVDRLSYEQYF
j_gene: TRBJ1-4; d_gene: TRBD1; abundance: -; v_gene: TRBV5-5; CDR3nt: TGTGCCAGCAGCGCAGGGACAGATAGAACTAATGAAAAACTGTTTTTT; CDR3aa: CASSAGTDRTNEKLFF
j_gene: TRBJ2-1; d_gene: TRBD2; abundance: many; v_gene: TRBV7-2; CDR3nt: TGTGCCAGCAGTTCTTCCGGGACTAGCGGGATTCATAGTGAGCAGTTCTTC; CDR3aa: CASSSSGTSGIHSEQFF
j_gene: TRBJ2-6; d_gene: -; abundance: many; v_gene: TRBV7-2; CDR3nt: TGTGCCAGCAGCTTAGACCGCGTTAACTCCAACGTCCTGACTTTC; CDR3aa: CASSLDRVNSNVLTF
j_gene: TRBJ1-2; d_gene: -; abundance: many; v_gene: TRBV24-1; CDR3nt: TGTGGGGCCAGTGATTTGCAAATCCTTGTGGACGACCTGGGATATGGCTACACCTTC; CDR3aa: CGASDLQILVDDLGYGYTF
j_gene: TRBJ2-6; d_gene: -; abundance: -; v_gene: TRBV27; CDR3nt: TGTGCCAGCCTCGACCTGGTGGGGGGGGCATTTGGGGCCAACGTCCTGACTTTC; CDR3aa: CASLDLVGGAFGANVLTF